The 24 T cell receptor beta chains reported below all come from one sample, sequenced in a study of CD8+ T cells in alopecia areata. It was cDNA, reverse transcribed from extracted RNA, that served as the sequencing template. This table comes from immunoSEQ multiplex PCR, and its TCRdb copy is limited to in-frame clones, with some not included. The data contain some 120,000 clones, around 50% of them singletons. Specimen: NKG2D-low CD8+ T cells sorted from blood. The receptor source for this set is a human donor with alopecia areata.

DNA for the CDR3: TGCAGCGTTGAGACACTCCAAGAGACCCAGTACTTC. Translation gives CSVETLQETQYF. The gene calls are TRBV29-1 and TRBJ2-5; no reliable D call. Between the trimmed V and J ends, which lost 3 bases and 1 base, there was a span of 6 bases. The CDR3 sequence is 12 residues long. CDR1 and CDR2 (germline): SQVTM, ANQGSEA.

V gene TRBV25-1 combines with J gene TRBJ2-2, with D uncertain. V dropped 3 bases and J dropped 3 bases, with 11 bases sitting between them. The CDR3 runs to 15 residues. In germline, CDR1 is MGHDK, CDR2 SYGVNS. CDR3 sequence: CASSDQEKDTGELFF. DNA of the CDR3: TGTGCCAGCAGTGACCAGGAGAAGGACACCGGGGAGCTGTTTTTT.

The chain carries TRBV29-1 and TRBJ2-1; 12 bases line up with TRBD2. Trimming cost V 6 bases and J 9 bases; bases outside gene matches: 12. This CDR3 spans 15 amino acids. Looked up from germline, CDR1 is SQVTM and CDR2 is ANQGSEA. CDR3 residues: CSVLASGRAGGEQFF. Written as DNA, the CDR3 is TGCAGCGTCTTGGCTAGCGGGAGGGCCGGAGGTGAGCAGTTCTTC.

The V gene is TRBV27, the J gene TRBJ2-1; 11 bases are shared with TRBD2. Germline CDR1 MNHEY, CDR2 SMNVEV (reference sequence). There are 16 residues in the CDR3. The junction had 8 bases not matched to a gene; V was cut back by 4 bases and J by 6 bases. For the CDR3, the DNA is TGTGCCAGCAGTTCCTATCTTAGCGGGAGGGGCAATGAGCAGTTCTTC. Translated, it gives CASSSYLSGRGNEQFF.

V and J are TRBV7-8 and TRBJ2-4, with 10 bases lining up with TRBD1. V shed 1 base, J shed 11 bases, and the junction held 14 bases outside the gene matches. The CDR3 covers 17 residues. CDR1 is SGHVS and CDR2 is FQNEAQ in the germline V gene. The CDR3 sequence: CASSLGPTGTGADVQYF. In DNA, the CDR3 is TGTGCCAGCAGCTTAGGGCCGACCGGGACAGGGGCCGATGTTCAGTACTTC. Based on the CDR3 plus reference TRBV7-8 and TRBJ2-4, the full variable domain is GAGVSQSPRYKVAKRGQDVALRCDPISGHVSLFWYQQALGQGPEFLTYFQNEAQLDKSGLPSDRFFAERPEGSVSTLKIQRTQQEDSAVYLCASSLGPTGTGADVQYFGAGTRLSVL.

The V and J genes are TRBV29-1 and TRBJ2-5; TRBD2 matches 10 bases. The closer fit of TRBJ2-7 to the DNA end suggests the J call may be wrong. Germline V CDR1 and CDR2: SQVTM, ANQGSEA. This CDR3 region has 15 residues. In DNA, the CDR3 is TGCAGCGTTGAAGCATCTCTAGCGGGGGCCTACGAGCAGTACTTC. Protein product: CSVEASLAGAYEQYF.

The genes are TRBV13 and TRBJ2-7; D perhaps matches TRBD2 (6 bases). The V and J ends lost 3 bases and 9 bases respectively, with 12 bases between them. The CDR3 contains 12 residues. Germline CDR1 PRHDT, CDR2 FYEKMQ (reference sequence). The CDR3 loop reads CASSLGRGMQYF. CDR3 in DNA: TGTGCCAGCAGCTTGGGACGGGGGATGCAGTACTTC.

This clone was seen a few times. The chain has TRBV29-1 and TRBJ2-1, with D perhaps given as TRBD1 or TRBD2 (5 bases each). Germline-derived CDR1 and CDR2 are SQVTM and ANQGSEA. With 4 bases removed from V and 10 bases from J, the gap between germline ends came to 8 bases. The CDR3 sequence is 10 residues long. The CDR3 bases are TGCAGCGTTGGGGACGGAGAGCAGTTCTTC. Translation: CSVGDGEQFF.

J is TRBJ2-3 and V is TRBV5-1, with 11 bases lining up with TRBD1. Trimming removed 4 bases from V and 5 bases from J; junction bases left unmatched: 3. This CDR3 is built from 14 residues. CDR1 is SGHRS and CDR2 is YFSETQ in the germline V gene. The CDR3 is CASSPGQGVDTQYF. DNA of the CDR3: TGCGCCAGCAGCCCGGGACAGGGGGTAGATACGCAGTATTTT. The variable domain in full, with the rest retrieved from reference TRBV5-1 and TRBJ2-3, is KAGVTQTPRYLIKTRGQQVTLSCSPISGHRSVSWYQQTPGQGLQFLFEYFSETQRNKGNFPGRFSGRQFSNSRSEMNVSTLELGDSALYLCASSPGQGVDTQYFGPGTRLTVL.

Written as DNA, the CDR3 is TGTGCCAGCAGCTTGGACAGGGCTAACTATGGCTACACCTTC. This encodes CASSLDRANYGYTF. The chain joins TRBV5-4 to TRBJ1-2; tentative D call: TRBD1 (6 bases). The germline gives CDR1 SGHNT, CDR2 YYREEE (reference sequence). V lost 0 bases, J lost 0 bases, and 6 bases lay in between. The CDR3 extends over 14 amino acids.

The chain combines TRBV4-3 with TRBJ2-3, with a tentative D call TRBD2 (6 bases). The CDR3 loop spans 15 amino acids. Germline CDR1 reads LGHNA; CDR2 reads YSLEER. Trimming shortened V by 4 bases and J by 6 bases, and 17 bases separated the two germline ends. The CDR3 is CASSLLNGRGDTQYF. As DNA, the CDR3 is TGCGCCAGCAGCCTTCTGAACGGGAGAGGGGATACGCAGTATTTT.

As for this clone: The same CDR3 arises from other DNA sequences in this sample as well. The chain has TRBV29-1 and TRBJ2-7, with D possibly called TRBD1 or TRBD2 (5 bases each). The V gene lost 6 bases and the J gene lost 1 base, with 13 bases spanning the gap. In germline, CDR1 is SQVTM, CDR2 ANQGSEA. This CDR3 contains 13 residues. CDR3 residues: CSVVGERSYEQYF. CDR3 in DNA: TGCAGCGTCGTAGGGGAGAGATCCTACGAGCAGTACTTC.

The V gene is TRBV2, the J gene TRBJ2-7; 12 bases line up with TRBD2. The CDR3 has 15 amino acids. V was pared by 7 bases and J by 0 bases, with 4 bases of the junction left unmatched. The germline V gene has CDR1 SNHLY and CDR2 FYNNEI. The CDR3 reads CASKTSGSGSYEQYF. In DNA form, the CDR3 reads TGTGCCAGCAAGACTAGCGGGAGCGGCTCCTACGAGCAGTACTTC.

The genes are TRBV2 and TRBJ2-5; D not resolved. In germline, CDR1 is SNHLY, CDR2 FYNNEI. V was cut by 6 bases and J by 12 bases, with 11 bases left in between. The CDR3 has 10 residues. CDR3 nucleotides: TGTGCCAGCAGCGCCCGTCAGGAGTACTTC. Protein: CASSARQEYF.

The chain is built from TRBV28 and TRBJ1-4; D uncertain. CDR1 and CDR2 from the germline V gene are MDHEN and SYDVKM. V lost 5 bases to trimming and J lost 8 bases, with 12 bases between them. CDR3 size: 13 residues. In DNA, the CDR3 is TGTGCCAGCAGTCCCGCGGGTGGGGAAAAACTGTTTTTT. Translated, it gives CASSPAGGEKLFF.

The chain employs TRBV28 and TRBJ2-7, with TRBD1 as a possible D gene (5 bases). The ends were cut back, 2 bases at V and 1 base at J, with 6 bases in the middle. The length of the CDR3 is 13 residues. Germline CDR1 is MDHEN and CDR2 is SYDVKM. The CDR3 region is CASSLRGSYEQYF. The CDR3 region has the DNA TGTGCCAGCAGTTTAAGGGGATCCTACGAGCAGTACTTC.

The chain uses TRBV27 and TRBJ1-4, with a weak D call TRBD1 (5 bases). This CDR3 is built from 12 residues. V dropped 3 bases and J dropped 10 bases, with 9 bases sitting between them. Per the germline V gene, CDR1 is MNHEY and CDR2 is SMNVEV (reference sequence). The CDR3: CASSLAGGKLFF. The CDR3 bases are TGTGCCAGCAGTTTGGCGGGGGGAAAACTGTTTTTT.

V is TRBV27 and J is TRBJ2-7, with D possibly TRBD2 on 7 matching bases. The CDR3 is made up of 13 amino acids. V was shortened by 4 bases and J by 5 bases, with 12 bases between the two germline ends. Germline V gene sequence: CDR1 MNHEY, CDR2 SMNVEV (reference sequence). For the CDR3, the DNA is TGTGCCAGCAGTTACAGCGGGACAAACGAGCAGTACTTC. Translating it yields CASSYSGTNEQYF.

The V gene is TRBV29-1, the J gene TRBJ1-1; no clear D gene. The CDR3 contains 11 residues. In germline, CDR1 is SQVTM, CDR2 ANQGSEA. V lost 0 bases and J 4 bases, leaving 3 bases between the germline ends. This chain's CDR3 is CSVEEGTEAFF. DNA for the CDR3: TGCAGCGTTGAAGAGGGCACTGAAGCTTTCTTT.

This clone occurred a few times. Other DNA sequences in the same sample also yield this CDR3. The CDR3 nucleotides read TGCAGCGTTGTTGGCTACGAGCAGTACTTC. Its protein product is CSVVGYEQYF. The J gene is TRBJ2-7, the V gene TRBV29-1; D is unresolved. The CDR3 length is 10 residues. V was pared by 4 bases and J by 3 bases, with 4 bases between. The germline V gene has CDR1 SQVTM and CDR2 ANQGSEA.

This clone occurred a few times. The CDR3 sequence: CSVEVLIAGGPPEQYF. Written as DNA, the CDR3 is TGCAGCGTTGAGGTCCTTATAGCGGGAGGGCCGCCCGAGCAGTACTTC. The chain employs TRBV29-1 and TRBJ2-7; 11 bases are a match to TRBD2. Germline V gives CDR1 SQVTM, CDR2 ANQGSEA. There are 16 residues in the CDR3. Trimming took 3 bases from V and 6 from J; bases not matched to a gene: 13.

The CDR3 reads CSVESDSYGYTF. The CDR3 DNA reads TGCAGCGTTGAGTCGGACAGCTATGGCTACACCTTC. The chain employs TRBV29-1 and TRBJ1-2; D might be TRBD1 (6 bases). CDR1 is SQVTM, CDR2 ANQGSEA, per germline. V was trimmed by 3 bases and J by 4 bases, leaving 9 bases between them. There are 12 residues in the CDR3.

The rearrangement uses TRBV29-1 and TRBJ1-2, with TRBD1 as a possible D gene (5 bases). Germline loops: CDR1 SQVTM, CDR2 ANQGSEA. There are 12 residues in the CDR3. The CDR3 protein is CTTLGPHGGYTF. CDR3 bases: TGCACCACGTTGGGACCCCATGGTGGCTACACCTTC.

The chain carries TRBV29-1 and TRBJ2-5; 11 nucleotides agree with TRBD2. CDR1 and CDR2 (germline): SQVTM, ANQGSEA. V lost 3 bases and J lost 3; bases outside the gene matches: 3. The CDR3 has 14 amino acids. The CDR3 bases are TGCAGCGTTGATTCGACTAGCGGGGAAGAGACCCAGTACTTC. It codes for CSVDSTSGEETQYF.